The 14 T cell receptor beta chains listed next were all sequenced from one sample in a study of T cell responses to AZD1222 COVID-19 vaccine. Some clones are missing from TCRdb's copy, which holds only in-frame ones; the method was immunoSEQ multiplex PCR. This sample has about 220,000 clones, with under 95% found just once. Sequencing was performed on peripheral blood, taken on day 0 of MenACWY control vaccination. These receptors were collected from an adult in good health.

DNA for the CDR3: TGTGCCACCAGCAGAGATGTAGCGGGTGAGCAGTTCTTC. Translating it yields CATSRDVAGEQFF. The chain joins TRBV15 to TRBJ2-1, with TRBD2 identical over 7 bases. Germline V gives CDR1 LNHNV, CDR2 YYDKDF (reference sequence). The junction had 2 bases not matched to a gene; V was cut back by 0 bases and J by 9 bases. This CDR3 contains 13 residues.

The chain has TRBV20-1 and TRBJ1-2; possibly TRBD1 for D (6 bases). V was pared by 3 bases and J by 4 bases, with 12 bases between. The CDR3 is 13 amino acids. From germline, CDR1 is DFQATT and CDR2 SNEGSKA (reference sequence). The CDR3 region is CSASPQGSYGYTF. The CDR3 nucleotides are TGCAGTGCTAGTCCCCAGGGGAGCTATGGCTACACCTTC.

The rearrangement joins TRBV7-8 to TRBJ1-2, with D possibly matching TRBD1 (5 bases). This CDR3 is 15 amino acids long. Looked up from germline, CDR1 is SGHVS and CDR2 is FQNEAQ. V lost 5 bases to trimming and J lost 4 bases, with 17 bases between them. The CDR3 coding sequence is TGTGCCAGCAGCCCCTCGGGACTGACTTCCTATGGCTACACCTTC. Its protein product is CASSPSGLTSYGYTF.

The chain recombines TRBV29-1 with TRBJ2-1; 14 nucleotides match TRBD2. Germline V gives CDR1 SQVTM, CDR2 ANQGSEA. Trimming cost V 5 bases and J 6 bases; bases outside gene matches: 24. The CDR3 totals 21 residues. The CDR3: CSVRGQGTRLAGGTILNEQFF. The CDR3 DNA follows: TGCAGCGTTAGAGGACAGGGCACAAGACTAGCGGGGGGGACGATCCTCAATGAGCAGTTCTTC.

The chain employs TRBV2 and TRBJ2-3; 9 bases are a match to TRBD2. The CDR3 runs 17 residues. Germline V gene lookup returns CDR1 SNHLY and CDR2 FYNNEI. J lost 4 bases, V lost 4 bases, and 12 bases had no gene match. Here the CDR3 reads CASSGIIGRGGADTQYF. CDR3 sequence (DNA): TGTGCCAGCAGTGGAATAATCGGGCGGGGGGGCGCAGATACGCAGTATTTT. The whole variable domain, remainder taken from reference TRBV2 and TRBJ2-3, is EPEVTQTPSHQVTQMGQEVILRCVPISNHLYFYWYRQILGQKVEFLVSFYNNEISEKSEIFDDQFSVERPDGSNFTLKIRSTKLEDSAMYFCASSGIIGRGGADTQYFGPGTRLTVL.

The rearrangement uses TRBV30 and TRBJ1-5; D not resolved. Trimming left V 0 bases short and J 5 bases short, with 8 bases between. The CDR3 contains 13 residues. CDR1 is GTSNPN and CDR2 is SVGIG in the germline V gene (reference sequence). CDR3 DNA: TGTGCCTGGAGTGTCACCAGAGATCAGCCCCAGCATTTT. Its translation is CAWSVTRDQPQHF.

Here the CDR3 reads CASKGTDSTDTQYF. CDR3 in DNA: TGTGCCAGTAAAGGTACGGATAGCACAGATACGCAGTATTTT. The V gene is TRBV5-4, the J gene TRBJ2-3; D ambiguous. Germline CDR1 is SGHNT and CDR2 is YYREEE (reference sequence). V gave up 8 bases and J gave up 0 bases, with 13 bases separating them. The CDR3 is 14 amino acids.

This chain links TRBV18 with TRBJ2-3; 7 positions match TRBD2. The CDR3 totals 15 residues. Per the germline V gene, CDR1 is KGHSH and CDR2 is LQKENI. V was clipped by 4 bases and J by 2 bases; unmatched bases: 6. CDR3 region: CASSLRGVTTDTQYF. CDR3 nucleotide sequence: TGTGCCAGCTCACTCCGGGGGGTCACCACAGATACGCAGTATTTT.

The rearrangement joins TRBV21-1 to TRBJ2-3; the table gives TRBD1 as D, unverified against the DNA. TRBV21-1 counts as a pseudogene. The CDR3 loop spans 17 amino acids. The CDR3 loop reads CASSKARDRSSPDTQYF. The DNA of the CDR3 is TGTGCCAGCAGCAAAGCTAGGGACAGGTCCTCCCCGGATACGCAGTATTTT.

This chain uses TRBV19 with TRBJ2-1, with D unclear. The germline V and J ends were trimmed by 5 bases and 0 bases, with 8 bases remaining between them. In germline, CDR1 is LNHDA, CDR2 SQIVND (reference sequence). CDR3 length equals 14 residues. The CDR3 DNA is TGTGCCAGTAGTTCAGTTAGCTCCTACAATGAGCAGTTCTTC. It is translated as CASSSVSSYNEQFF.

The chain joins TRBV6-2 or TRBV6-3 to TRBJ1-1, with D unclear. Looked up from germline, CDR1 is MNHEY and CDR2 is SVGEGT. V lost 2 bases to trimming and J lost 1 base, with 8 bases between them. The CDR3 has 14 amino acids. The CDR3: CASSYTGWNTEAFF. In DNA, the CDR3 is TGTGCCAGCAGTTACACGGGTTGGAACACTGAAGCTTTCTTT.

In this sample, this clone turned up once. The chain joins TRBV25-1 to TRBJ2-7; 11 bases align to TRBD1. This CDR3 has 16 residues. Germline CDR1 reads MGHDK; CDR2 reads SYGVNS. J lost 12 bases, V lost 7 bases, and 20 bases had no gene match. This chain's CDR3 is CASKPSRDRGVERGYF. CDR3 in DNA: TGTGCCAGCAAACCCTCGCGGGACAGGGGGGTCGAAAGGGGGTACTTC.

J is TRBJ1-2 and V is TRBV15, with D unresolved. In germline, CDR1 is LNHNV, CDR2 YYDKDF (reference sequence). The CDR3 consists of 11 residues. Trimming stripped 5 bases from V and 4 bases from J, with 5 bases between. The CDR3 spells CATSPGYGYTF. The CDR3 region has the DNA TGTGCCACCAGCCCGGGCTATGGCTACACCTTC.

This chain joins TRBV6-6 and TRBJ2-1; TRBD2 matches 12 bases. Germline loops: CDR1 MNHNY, CDR2 SVGAGI (reference sequence). V trimming: 6 bases; J trimming: 3 bases; junction bases outside the gene matches: 3. The CDR3 spans 15 residues. CDR3 protein: CASRLAGGVYNEQFF. CDR3 sequence (DNA): TGTGCCAGCAGGCTAGCGGGGGGGGTCTACAATGAGCAGTTCTTC.